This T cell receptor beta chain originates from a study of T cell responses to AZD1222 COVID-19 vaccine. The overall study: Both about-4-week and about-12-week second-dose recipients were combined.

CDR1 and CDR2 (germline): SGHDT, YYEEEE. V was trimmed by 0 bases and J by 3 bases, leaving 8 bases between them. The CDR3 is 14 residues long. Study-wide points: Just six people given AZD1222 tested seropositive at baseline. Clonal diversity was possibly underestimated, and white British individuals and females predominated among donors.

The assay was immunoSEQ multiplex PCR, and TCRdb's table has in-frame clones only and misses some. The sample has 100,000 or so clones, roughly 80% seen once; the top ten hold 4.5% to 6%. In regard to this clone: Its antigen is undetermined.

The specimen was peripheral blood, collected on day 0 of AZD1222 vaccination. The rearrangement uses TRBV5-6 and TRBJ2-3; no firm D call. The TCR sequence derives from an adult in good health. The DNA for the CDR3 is TGTGCCAGCAGCTTGGGACTTTCAACAGATACGCAGTATTTT. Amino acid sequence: CASSLGLSTDTQYF.